This T cell receptor beta chain was retrieved from a study of shared clonotypes between healthy human individuals. The junction had 17 bases not matched to a gene; V was cut back by 4 bases and J by 7 bases. This CDR3 has 19 residues. The germline V gene has CDR1 SGHRS and CDR2 YFSETQ. Assay used: immunoSEQ multiplex PCR; TCRdb lists only in-frame clones, some missing. This table holds about 2 million clones, 90% to 95% found once. The chain couples TRBV5-1 to TRBJ1-6; TRBD1 matches at 10 bases. Sequenced sample: naive CD4+ T cells sorted from blood. Described subset: CD45RA+ positively selected. This clonotype was sampled from a man aged 18 to 30 in good health. DNA for the CDR3: TGCGCCAGCAGCCAAAGGGACAGGGGAGCAGGAGCTTCAAATTCACCCCTCCACTTT. This encodes CASSQRDRGAGASNSPLHF.